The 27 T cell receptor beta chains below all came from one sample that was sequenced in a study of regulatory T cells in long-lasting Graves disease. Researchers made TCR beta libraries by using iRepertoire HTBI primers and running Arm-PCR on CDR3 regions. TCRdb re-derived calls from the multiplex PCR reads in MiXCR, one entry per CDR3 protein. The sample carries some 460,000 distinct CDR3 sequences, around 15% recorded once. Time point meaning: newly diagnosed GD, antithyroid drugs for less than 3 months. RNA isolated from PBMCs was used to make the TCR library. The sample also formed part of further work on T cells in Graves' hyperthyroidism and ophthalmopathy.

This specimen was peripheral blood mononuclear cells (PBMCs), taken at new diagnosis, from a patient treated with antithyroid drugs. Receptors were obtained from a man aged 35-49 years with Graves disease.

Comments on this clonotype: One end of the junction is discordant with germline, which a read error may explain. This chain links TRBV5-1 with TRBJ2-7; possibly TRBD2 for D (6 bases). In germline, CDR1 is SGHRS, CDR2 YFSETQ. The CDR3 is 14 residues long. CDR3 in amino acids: CASSPRLVRQGQYF. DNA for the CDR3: TGTGCCAGCAGCCCTCGACTAGTCCGGCAAGGGCAGTACTTC.

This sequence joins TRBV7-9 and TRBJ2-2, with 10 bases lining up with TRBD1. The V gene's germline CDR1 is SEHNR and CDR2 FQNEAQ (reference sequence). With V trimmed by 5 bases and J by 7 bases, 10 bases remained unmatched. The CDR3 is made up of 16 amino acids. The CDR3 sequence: CASSPRQGARGGELFF. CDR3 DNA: TGTGCCAGCAGCCCACGACAGGGGGCCCGGGGCGGGGAGCTGTTTTTT. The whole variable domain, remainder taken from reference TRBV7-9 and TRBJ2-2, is DTGVSQNPRHKITKRGQNVTFRCDPISEHNRLYWYRQTLGQGPEFLTYFQNEAQLEKSRLLSDRFSAERPKGSFSTLEIQRTEQGDSAMYLCASSPRQGARGGELFFGEGSRLTVL.

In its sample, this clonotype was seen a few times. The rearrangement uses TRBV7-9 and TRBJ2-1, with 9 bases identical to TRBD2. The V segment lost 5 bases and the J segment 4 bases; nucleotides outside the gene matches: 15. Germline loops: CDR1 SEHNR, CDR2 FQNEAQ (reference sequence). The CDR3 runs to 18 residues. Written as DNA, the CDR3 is TGTGCCAGCAGCCATCCTTTGGCGGGAGGGCGTTTTTACAATGAGCAGTTCTTC. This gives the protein CASSHPLAGGRFYNEQFF.

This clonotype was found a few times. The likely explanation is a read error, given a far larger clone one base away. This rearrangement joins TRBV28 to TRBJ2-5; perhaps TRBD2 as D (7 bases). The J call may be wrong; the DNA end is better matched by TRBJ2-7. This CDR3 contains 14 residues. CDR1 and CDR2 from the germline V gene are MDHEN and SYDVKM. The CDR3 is CASSFAGARSEQYF. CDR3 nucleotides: TGTGCCAGCAGTTTTGCGGGGGCGCGGAGCGAGCAGTACTTC.

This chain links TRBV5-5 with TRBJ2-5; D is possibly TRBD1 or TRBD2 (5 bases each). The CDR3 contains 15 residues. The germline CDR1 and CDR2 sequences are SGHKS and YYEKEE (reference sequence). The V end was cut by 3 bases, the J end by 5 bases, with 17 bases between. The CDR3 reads CASSSGTRADETQYF. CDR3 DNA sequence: TGTGCCAGCAGCTCCGGGACCCGGGCGGATGAGACCCAGTACTTC.

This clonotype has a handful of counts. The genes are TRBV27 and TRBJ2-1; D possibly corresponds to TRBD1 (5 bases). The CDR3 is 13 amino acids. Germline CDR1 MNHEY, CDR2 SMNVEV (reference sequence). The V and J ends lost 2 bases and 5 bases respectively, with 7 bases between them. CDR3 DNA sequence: TGTGCCAGCAGTTTAGGGGCACACAATGAGCAGTTCTTC. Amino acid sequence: CASSLGAHNEQFF.

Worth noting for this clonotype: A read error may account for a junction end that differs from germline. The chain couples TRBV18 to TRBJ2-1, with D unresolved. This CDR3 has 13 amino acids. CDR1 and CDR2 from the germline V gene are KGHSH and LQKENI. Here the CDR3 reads CASSPPWGTEQFF. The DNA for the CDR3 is TGTGCCAGCTCGCCACCGTGGGGTACTGAGCAGTTCTTC.

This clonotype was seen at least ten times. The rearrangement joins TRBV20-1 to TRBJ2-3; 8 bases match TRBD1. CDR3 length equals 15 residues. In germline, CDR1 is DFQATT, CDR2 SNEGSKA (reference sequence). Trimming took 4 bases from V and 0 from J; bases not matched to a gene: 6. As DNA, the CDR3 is TGCAGTGCTACTTGGACAGGGCTTAGCACAGATACGCAGTATTTT. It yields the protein CSATWTGLSTDTQYF.

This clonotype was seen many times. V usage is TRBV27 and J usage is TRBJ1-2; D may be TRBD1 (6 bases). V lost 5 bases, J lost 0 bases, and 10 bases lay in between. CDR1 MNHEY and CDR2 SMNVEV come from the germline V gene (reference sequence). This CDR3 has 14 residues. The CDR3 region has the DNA TGTGCCAGCAGTACAGGGCGCACTAACTATGGCTACACCTTC. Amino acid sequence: CASSTGRTNYGYTF.

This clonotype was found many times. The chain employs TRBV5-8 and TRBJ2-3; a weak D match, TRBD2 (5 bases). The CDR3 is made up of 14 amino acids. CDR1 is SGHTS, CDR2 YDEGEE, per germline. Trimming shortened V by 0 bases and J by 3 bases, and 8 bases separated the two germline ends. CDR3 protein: CASSLDGETDTQYF. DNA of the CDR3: TGTGCCAGCAGCTTGGATGGGGAGACAGATACGCAGTATTTT.

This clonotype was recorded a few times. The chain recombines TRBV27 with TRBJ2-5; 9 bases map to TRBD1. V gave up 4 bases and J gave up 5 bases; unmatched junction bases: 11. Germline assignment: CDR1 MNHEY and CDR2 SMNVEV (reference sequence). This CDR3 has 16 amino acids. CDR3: CASSSSINRGQETQYF. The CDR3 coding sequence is TGTGCCAGCAGTTCATCGATTAACAGGGGGCAGGAGACCCAGTACTTC.

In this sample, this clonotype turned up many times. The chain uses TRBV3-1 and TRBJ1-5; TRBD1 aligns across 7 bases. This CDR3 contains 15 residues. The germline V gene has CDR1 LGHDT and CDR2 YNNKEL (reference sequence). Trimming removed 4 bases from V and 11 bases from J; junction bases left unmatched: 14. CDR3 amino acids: CASSPGTARGGTQHF. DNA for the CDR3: TGTGCCAGCAGCCCCGGGACAGCCCGTGGTGGAACCCAGCATTTT.

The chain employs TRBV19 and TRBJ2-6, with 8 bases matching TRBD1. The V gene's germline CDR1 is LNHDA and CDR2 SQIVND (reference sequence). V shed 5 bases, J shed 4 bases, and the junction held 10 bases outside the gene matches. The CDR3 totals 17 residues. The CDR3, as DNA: TGTGCCAGTAGTCCGCACAGGACAGGGTCAGGGGCCAACGTCCTGACTTTC. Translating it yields CASSPHRTGSGANVLTF.

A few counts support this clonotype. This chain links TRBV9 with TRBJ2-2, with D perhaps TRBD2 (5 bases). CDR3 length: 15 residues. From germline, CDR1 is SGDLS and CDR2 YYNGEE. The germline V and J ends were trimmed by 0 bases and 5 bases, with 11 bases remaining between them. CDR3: CASSVVSSSTGELFF. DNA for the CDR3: TGTGCCAGCAGCGTAGTGTCTAGCTCAACCGGGGAGCTGTTTTTT. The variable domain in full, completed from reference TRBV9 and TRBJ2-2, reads DSGVTQTPKHLITATGQRVTLRCSPRSGDLSVYWYQQSLDQGLQFLIQYYNGEERAKGNILERFSAQQFPDLHSELNLSSLELGDSALYFCASSVVSSSTGELFFGEGSRLTVL.

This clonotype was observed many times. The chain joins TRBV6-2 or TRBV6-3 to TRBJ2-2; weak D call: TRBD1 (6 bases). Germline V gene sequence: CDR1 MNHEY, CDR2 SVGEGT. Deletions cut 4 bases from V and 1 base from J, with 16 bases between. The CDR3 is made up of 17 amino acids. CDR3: CASSWGLGTLNTGELFF. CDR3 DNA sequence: TGTGCCAGCAGTTGGGGCCTGGGGACACTGAACACCGGGGAGCTGTTTTTT.

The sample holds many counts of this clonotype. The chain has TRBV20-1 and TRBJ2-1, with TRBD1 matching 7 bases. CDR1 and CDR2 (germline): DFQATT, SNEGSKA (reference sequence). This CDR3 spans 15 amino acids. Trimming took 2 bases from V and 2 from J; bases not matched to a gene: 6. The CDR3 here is CSARTGQSPYNEQFF. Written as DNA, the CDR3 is TGCAGTGCTAGAACGGGACAGTCTCCCTACAATGAGCAGTTCTTC.

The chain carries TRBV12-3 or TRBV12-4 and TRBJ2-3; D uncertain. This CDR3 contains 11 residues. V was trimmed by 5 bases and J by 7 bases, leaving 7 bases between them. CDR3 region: CASSALNTQYF. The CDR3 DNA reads TGTGCCAGCAGTGCGTTAAATACGCAGTATTTT.

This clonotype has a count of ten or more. The CDR3 DNA follows: TGCGCCAGCAGCTTGGTATTCAGCTACGAGCAGTACTTC. It is translated as CASSLVFSYEQYF. This sequence joins TRBV5-1 and TRBJ2-7; D gene uncertain. The CDR3 is 13 residues long. Germline V gene data show CDR1 as SGHRS and CDR2 as YFSETQ. Trimming removed 0 bases from V and 3 bases from J, with 7 bases in between.

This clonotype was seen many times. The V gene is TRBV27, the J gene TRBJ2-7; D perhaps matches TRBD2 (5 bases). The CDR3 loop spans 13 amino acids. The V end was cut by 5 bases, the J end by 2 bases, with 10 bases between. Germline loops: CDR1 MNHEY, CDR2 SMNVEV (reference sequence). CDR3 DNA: TGTGCCAGCAGTGGTGGAGGCCCCTACGAGCAGTACTTC. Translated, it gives CASSGGGPYEQYF.

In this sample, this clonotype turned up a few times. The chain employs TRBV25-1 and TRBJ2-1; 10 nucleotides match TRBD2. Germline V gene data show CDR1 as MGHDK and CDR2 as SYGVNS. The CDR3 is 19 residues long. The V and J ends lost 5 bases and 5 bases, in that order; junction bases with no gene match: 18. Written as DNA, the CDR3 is TGTGCCAGCAGTCCGCCCACTAGCGGGGCTTTCCGACTAAACAATGAGCAGTTCTTC. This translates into CASSPPTSGAFRLNNEQFF.

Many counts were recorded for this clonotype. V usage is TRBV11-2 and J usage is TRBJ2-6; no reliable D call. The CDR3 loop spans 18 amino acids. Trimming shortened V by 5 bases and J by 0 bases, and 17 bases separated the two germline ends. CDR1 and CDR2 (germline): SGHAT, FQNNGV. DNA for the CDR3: TGTGCCAGCAGCCTCGGCGTTTCAGTTTACTCTGGGGCCAACGTCCTGACTTTC. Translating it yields CASSLGVSVYSGANVLTF.

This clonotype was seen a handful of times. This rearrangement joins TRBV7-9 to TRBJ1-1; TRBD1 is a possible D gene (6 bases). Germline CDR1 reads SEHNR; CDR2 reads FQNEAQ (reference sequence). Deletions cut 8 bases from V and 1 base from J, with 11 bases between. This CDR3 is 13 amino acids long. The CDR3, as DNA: TGTGCCAGCGGACAGCCGCAGAACACTGAAGCTTTCTTT. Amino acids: CASGQPQNTEAFF.

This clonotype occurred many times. CDR3 in DNA: TGTGCCAGCAGCCAAGCCGCAGGGGGCTTCTACGAGCAGTACTTC. This gives the protein CASSQAAGGFYEQYF. V usage is TRBV3-1 and J usage is TRBJ2-7; TRBD1 aligns across 8 bases. This CDR3 region has 15 residues. The trim removed 1 base at V and 3 bases at J, leaving 5 bases unmatched. CDR1 is LGHDT and CDR2 is YNNKEL in the germline V gene (reference sequence).

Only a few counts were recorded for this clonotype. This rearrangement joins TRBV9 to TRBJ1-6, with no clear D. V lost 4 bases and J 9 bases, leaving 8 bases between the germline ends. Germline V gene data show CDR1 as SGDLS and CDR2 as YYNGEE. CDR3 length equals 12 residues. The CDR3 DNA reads TGTGCCAGCAGCACCCGACGTTCACCCCTCCACTTT. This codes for CASSTRRSPLHF.

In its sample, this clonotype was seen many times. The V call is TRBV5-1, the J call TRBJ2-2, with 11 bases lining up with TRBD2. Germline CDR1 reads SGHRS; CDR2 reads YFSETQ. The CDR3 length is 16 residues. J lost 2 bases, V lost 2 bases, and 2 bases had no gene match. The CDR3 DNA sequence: TGCGCCAGCAGCTTCGGGACTAGCGGAAACACCGGGGAGCTGTTTTTT. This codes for CASSFGTSGNTGELFF.

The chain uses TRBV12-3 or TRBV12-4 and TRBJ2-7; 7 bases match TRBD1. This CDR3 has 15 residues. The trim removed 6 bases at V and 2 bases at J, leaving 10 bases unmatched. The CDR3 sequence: CASRERTGSPYEQYF. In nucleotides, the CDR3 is TGTGCCAGCAGAGAAAGGACAGGCTCCCCCTACGAGCAGTACTTC.

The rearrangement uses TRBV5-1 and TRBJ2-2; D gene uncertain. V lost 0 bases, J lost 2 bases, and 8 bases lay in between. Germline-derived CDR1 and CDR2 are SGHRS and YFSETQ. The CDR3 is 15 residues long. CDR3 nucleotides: TGCGCCAGCAGCTTGGGCCAGTCTAACACCGGGGAGCTGTTTTTT. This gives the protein CASSLGQSNTGELFF. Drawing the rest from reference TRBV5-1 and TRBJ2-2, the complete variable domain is KAGVTQTPRYLIKTRGQQVTLSCSPISGHRSVSWYQQTPGQGLQFLFEYFSETQRNKGNFPGRFSGRQFSNSRSEMNVSTLELGDSALYLCASSLGQSNTGELFFGEGSRLTVL.